The rows below give T cell receptor beta chains drawn from one sample of a study of blood T cells in healthy people across ages. MiXCR was run by TCRdb on the 5' RACE reads, yielding one entry per CDR3 protein. The sample consists of some 920,000 distinct CDR3 sequences, 51% of them appearing once. Sequencing was carried out using blood. All receptors derive from an older woman in good health. The CDR3 runs from the conserved cysteine through the conserved F or W. D genes are given only for firm matches. Only part of the rows carry a size: once, few, many, or a class if the clone is expanded.

clone size,J gene,V gene,D gene,CDR3 protein,CDR3 DNA
.,TRBJ2-7,TRBV5-6,TRBD2,CASSISGRGDEQYF,TGTGCCAGCAGCATTAGCGGGAGAGGCGACGAGCAGTACTTC
few,TRBJ2-5,TRBV5-1,.,CASSLESVWGTQYF,TGCGCCAGCAGCTTGGAGTCCGTTTGGGGGACCCAGTACTTC
few,TRBJ2-5,TRBV5-1,.,CASSPSVGQETQYF,TGCGCCAGCAGCCCATCGGTTGGGCAAGAGACCCAGTACTTC
.,TRBJ2-7,TRBV20-1,.,CSARVRGSYNEQYF,TGCAGTGCTAGAGTACGGGGGTCCTACAATGAGCAGTACTTC
many,TRBJ2-1,TRBV2,TRBD1,CASSERGQAAGNEQFF,TGTGCCAGCAGCGAAAGGGGACAGGCAGCCGGCAATGAGCAGTTCTTC
.,TRBJ1-4,TRBV2,.,CASSEWVTNEKLFF,TGTGCCAGCAGTGAATGGGTAACTAATGAAAAACTGTTTTTT
.,TRBJ2-7,TRBV5-5,TRBD1,CASSSGTGEPYEQYF,TGTGCCAGCAGCTCCGGGACAGGGGAACCCTACGAGCAGTACTTC
.,TRBJ2-7,TRBV11-2,TRBD2,CASSRGQGGAYEQYF,TGTGCCAGCAGCCGCGGGCAGGGAGGGGCCTACGAGCAGTACTTC
.,TRBJ2-3,TRBV5-1,TRBD1,CASSLAPTGRNTDTQYF,TGCGCCAGCAGCTTGGCCCCGACAGGGAGAAACACAGATACGCAGTATTTT
few,TRBJ2-1,TRBV28,TRBD1,CASSFPQGRQFF,TGTGCCAGCAGTTTTCCACAGGGGAGGCAGTTCTTC
few,TRBJ2-7,TRBV7-2,.,CASSLGWGGYEQYF,TGTGCCAGCAGCTTAGGGTGGGGAGGATACGAGCAGTACTTC
once,TRBJ2-1,TRBV6-6,.,CASSYFSTGIGYNEQFF,TGTGCCAGCAGTTACTTCTCCACAGGGATAGGGTACAATGAGCAGTTCTTC
.,TRBJ2-7,TRBV10-3,TRBD1,CAISQSGTEFYEQYF,TGTGCCATCAGTCAATCCGGGACAGAATTCTACGAGCAGTACTTC
.,TRBJ2-2,TRBV12-3/TRBV12-4,.,CASRTSPGELFF,TGTGCCAGCAGAACCAGCCCCGGGGAGCTGTTTTTT
few,TRBJ2-3,TRBV6-1,.,CASSSGYMNTQYF,TGTGCCAGCAGTTCTGGTTATATGAATACGCAGTATTTT